Listed below are T cell receptor beta chains from one sample, sequenced in a study of blood T cell repertoires in COVID-19. TCRdb keeps only in-frame clones here, not all; method: immunoSEQ multiplex PCR. The repertoire has over 350,000 clones, approximately 90% of them found once; the top ten carry 0.9% to 1%. The specimen was PBMCs or T cells enriched from blood (not recorded which). The receptors were sampled from a woman younger than 45 with acute COVID-19. Both conserved end residues are trimmed from each CDR3. D genes are given only for firm matches.

TRBV7-8	.	TRBJ1-1	ASSLVRAGAF
TRBV5-1	.	TRBJ2-7	ASSLSDGPVGAYEQY
TRBV5-1	.	TRBJ2-7	ASSLAAVDYEQY
TRBV5-1	TRBD2	TRBJ2-7	ASSLGTSGDYEQY
TRBV7-9	TRBD1	TRBJ1-6	ASSSLDRGWNSPLH
TRBV28	TRBD1	TRBJ1-5	ASRRDRGPSNQPQH
TRBV2	.	TRBJ1-5	ASSLGQPTGH
TRBV27	.	TRBJ2-7	ASSLLQDYEQY
TRBV5-1	.	TRBJ1-1	ASSLDGAVLSEAF
TRBV5-1	.	TRBJ1-1	ASSLPGGPNTEAF
TRBV21-1	.	TRBJ2-7	ASSGREMVDLSSYEQY
TRBV12-5	.	TRBJ2-5	ASGVGQGGWETQY
TRBV29-1	TRBD1	TRBJ1-2	SVGDSNNYGYT
TRBV29-1	.	TRBJ1-5	SVQATGHNQPQH
TRBV7-3	.	TRBJ2-1	ASSSITGLGNEQF
TRBV19	.	TRBJ1-1	ASSTWRVNTEAF
TRBV5-1	.	TRBJ1-1	ASSLANTEAF
TRBV3-1/TRBV3-2	.	TRBJ1-4	ASSLRTANNEKLF
TRBV5-4	TRBD2	TRBJ2-1	ASSLGTSSNEQF
TRBV4-1	.	TRBJ1-5	ASSQESRAEARNQPQH